Each of the 13 T cell receptor beta chains below was sequenced from the same sample in a study of shared clonotypes between healthy human individuals. Measured with immunoSEQ multiplex PCR; TCRdb has only the in-frame clones, and not every one. The sample has about half a million clones, roughly 80% seen once; the top ten hold about an eighth. The specimen sequenced was PBMCs. These receptors came from a woman in her thirties or forties in good health. Some clones in this sample may be carry-over from other donors' samples.

The chain recombines TRBV19 with TRBJ2-3; 7 positions agree with TRBD1. The ends lost 1 base at V and 2 bases at J; junction bases unmatched: 3. The germline gives CDR1 LNHDA, CDR2 SQIVND (reference sequence). The CDR3 is 15 amino acids. CDR3 DNA sequence: TGTGCCAGTAGTATAGGGACAGGATCCACAGATACGCAGTATTTT. This encodes CASSIGTGSTDTQYF.

Comment on this clone: A much larger clone sits a single nucleotide away, making a read error possible. The V gene is TRBV15, the J gene TRBJ2-3; 8 bases agree with TRBD2. The CDR3 contains 16 residues. The V gene's germline CDR1 is LNHNV and CDR2 YYDKDF (reference sequence). V gave up 5 bases and J gave up 2 bases; unmatched junction bases: 9. As DNA, the CDR3 is TGTGCCACCAGCGAGGTCACTAGCGGCCACACAGATACGCAGTATTTT. This translates into CATSEVTSGHTDTQYF. The full variable domain, its missing parts supplied by reference TRBV15 and TRBJ2-3, is DAMVIQNPRYQVTQFGKPVTLSCSQTLNHNVMYWYQQKSSQAPKLLFHYYDKDFNNEADTPDNFQSRRPNTSFCFLDIRSPGLGDTAMYLCATSEVTSGHTDTQYFGPGTRLTVL.

The rearrangement uses TRBV7-3 and TRBJ1-2, with a possible D match to TRBD1 (5 bases). Germline V gene data show CDR1 as SGHTA and CDR2 as FQGTGA. The CDR3 has 13 amino acids. The V gene lost 5 bases and the J gene lost 9 bases, with 16 bases spanning the gap. The CDR3 protein is CASSPRRGVSYTF. As DNA, the CDR3 is TGTGCCAGCAGCCCCCGGAGGGGTGTAAGCTACACCTTC.

The gene calls are TRBV28 and TRBJ2-7; perhaps TRBD2 as D (6 bases). This CDR3 is built from 16 residues. The ends were cut back, 7 bases at V and 0 bases at J, with 19 bases in the middle. Per germline, CDR1 MDHEN and CDR2 SYDVKM. CDR3: CASTLGGAVSSYEQYF. As DNA, the CDR3 is TGTGCCAGCACCTTAGGAGGGGCCGTCAGCTCCTACGAGCAGTACTTC.

The genes are TRBV6-1 and TRBJ2-2; D is perhaps TRBD1 (5 bases). V dropped 5 bases and J dropped 3 bases, with 10 bases sitting between them. Germline V gene sequence: CDR1 MNHNS, CDR2 SASEGT. The CDR3 has 14 residues. The CDR3 DNA is TGTGCCAGCAGTCCACAGGCGTACACCGGGGAGCTGTTTTTT. This codes for CASSPQAYTGELFF.

V and J are TRBV11-2 and TRBJ2-7; no firm D call. From germline, CDR1 is SGHAT and CDR2 FQNNGV. V shed 3 bases and J shed 0 bases, with 15 bases lying between them. The CDR3 runs 16 residues. The CDR3 spells CASSFQTGGSSYEQYF. The CDR3 DNA reads TGTGCCAGCAGCTTCCAGACCGGCGGTAGCTCCTACGAGCAGTACTTC.

The chain couples TRBV9 to TRBJ2-1; D is ambiguous. V was pared by 0 bases and J by 6 bases, with 4 bases between. CDR1 is SGDLS, CDR2 YYNGEE, per germline. The CDR3 has 12 residues. The CDR3 nucleotides are TGTGCCAGCAGCGTAGCAGGCAATGAGCAGTTCTTC. Translated: CASSVAGNEQFF.

Regarding this clone: This sequence is one base from a far larger clone and is likely a read error. This sample includes further DNA sequences coding for the same CDR3. The chain couples TRBV4-2 to TRBJ1-2; TRBD1 matches 12 bases. CDR1 is LGHNA and CDR2 is YNFKEQ in the germline V gene. V was pared by 0 bases and J by 6 bases, with 8 bases of the junction left unmatched. This CDR3 comprises 17 residues. CDR3 sequence: CASSQETGTGGGNGYTF. In nucleotides, the CDR3 is TGTGCCAGCAGCCAAGAAACAGGGACAGGGGGCGGGAATGGCTACACCTTC.

J is TRBJ1-2 and V is TRBV5-4; no reliable D call. V lost 5 bases and J 3 bases, leaving 11 bases between the germline ends. Germline lookup yields CDR1 SGHNT and CDR2 YYREEE (reference sequence). The CDR3 covers 13 residues. CDR3 protein: CASRVGEDYGYTF. The CDR3 DNA is TGTGCCAGCAGGGTGGGCGAGGACTATGGCTACACCTTC.

The genes are TRBV25-1 and TRBJ1-2, with D perhaps TRBD1 (6 bases). The germline V and J ends were trimmed by 6 bases and 7 bases, with 24 bases remaining between them. The CDR3 sequence is 16 residues long. Germline loops: CDR1 MGHDK, CDR2 SYGVNS. The DNA of the CDR3 is TGTGCCAGCAGCGGGAGTTGGGGGGCCTTAGGGAGTGGCTACACCTTC. Protein product: CASSGSWGALGSGYTF.

The chain employs TRBV5-1 and TRBJ1-4, with unresolved D. V lost 1 base and J lost 5, with 9 bases in between. The CDR3 totals 14 residues. Germline CDR1 reads SGHRS; CDR2 reads YFSETQ. The chain's CDR3 is CASSLMDGNEKLFF. The CDR3 coding sequence is TGCGCCAGCAGCTTGATGGACGGCAATGAAAAACTGTTTTTT.

This sequence joins TRBV28 and TRBJ2-7; the D gene is possibly TRBD2 (7 bases). The length of the CDR3 is 15 residues. V was cut by 7 bases and J by 7 bases, with 23 bases left in between. Germline loops: CDR1 MDHEN, CDR2 SYDVKM. This CDR3 reads CASTLGGGGPREQYF. The CDR3 bases are TGTGCCAGCACCCTGGGAGGGGGAGGGCCAAGGGAGCAGTACTTC.

In its sample, this clone was seen once. This chain connects TRBV15 to TRBJ1-5; D unresolved. V lost 2 bases, J lost 5 bases, and 7 bases lay in between. The V gene's germline CDR1 is LNHNV and CDR2 YYDKDF (reference sequence). This CDR3 has 13 amino acids. This chain's CDR3 is CATSRNPYQPQHF. The CDR3 coding sequence is TGTGCCACCAGCAGAAATCCATATCAGCCCCAGCATTTT.